The rows below give T cell receptor beta chains drawn from one sample of a study of blood T cell repertoires in COVID-19. The table came from immunoSEQ multiplex PCR; TCRdb's copy has only in-frame clones and leaves some out. The sample lists tens of thousands of clones, approximately 85% occurring once. What was sequenced was peripheral blood. Receptors were obtained from a human donor with acute or convalescent COVID-19. The donor label of this sample is uncertain. The CDR3 runs from the conserved cysteine through the conserved F or W. Each record gives: J gene, D gene, clone size, V gene, CDR3 protein, CDR3 DNA. The D gene is left open where the match is weak. Clone size appears in some rows only: once, few, many, or a class for an expanded clone.

TRBJ1-4 | . | . | TRBV30 | CAWSFGGANEKLFF | TGTGCCTGGAGTTTCGGGGGGGCAAATGAAAAACTGTTTTTT
TRBJ1-2 | . | . | TRBV28 | CASSLLGEGYGYTF | TGTGCCAGCAGTTTATTGGGGGAGGGGTATGGCTACACCTTC
TRBJ2-7 | TRBD1 | . | TRBV5-1 | CASSLGQGADYEQYF | TGCGCCAGCAGCTTGGGTCAGGGGGCGGACTACGAGCAGTACTTC
TRBJ1-1 | TRBD1 | . | TRBV7-2 | CASSPGTGRFTEAFF | TGTGCCAGCAGCCCAGGGACAGGGAGGTTCACTGAAGCTTTCTTT
TRBJ2-1 | . | . | TRBV10-3 | CAISDPSGLSVF | TGTGCCATCAGTGATCCCTCGGGACTCTCGGTCTTC
TRBJ1-1 | TRBD1 | few | TRBV6-5 | CASSYSLTGDTEAFF | TGTGCCAGCAGTTATTCCCTAACAGGGGACACTGAAGCTTTCTTT
TRBJ2-7 | TRBD2 | once | TRBV7-9 | CASSFPTSSSSYEQYF | TGTGCCAGCAGCTTCCCGACTAGCTCCTCATCCTACGAGCAGTACTTC
TRBJ2-1 | TRBD2 | . | TRBV19 | CASSIAGTSDEQFF | TGTGCCAGTAGTATAGCTGGGACTAGCGATGAGCAGTTCTTC
TRBJ1-2 | . | . | TRBV7-9 | CASSLGGASYTF | TGTGCCAGCAGCCTTGGGGGCGCGAGCTACACCTTC
TRBJ2-3 | . | . | TRBV6-6 | CASRAEGARGDTQYF | TGTGCCAGCAGGGCAGAAGGAGCTCGGGGAGATACGCAGTATTTT
TRBJ2-7 | TRBD2 | . | TRBV5-6 | CASSSGLAEYYEQYF | TGTGCCAGCAGCTCCGGACTAGCGGAGTACTACGAGCAGTACTTC
TRBJ1-2 | . | once | TRBV5-1 | CASSSGENGYTF | TGCGCCAGCAGTTCAGGGGAGAATGGCTACACCTTC
TRBJ2-7 | TRBD1 | . | TRBV28 | CASSSYRGLYEQYF | TGTGCCAGCAGCTCATACAGGGGTCTCTACGAGCAGTACTTC
TRBJ2-5 | TRBD2 | . | TRBV9 | CASSTSSGGEETQYF | TGTGCCAGCAGCACCTCTAGCGGGGGGGAAGAGACCCAGTACTTC
TRBJ2-1 | TRBD2 | . | TRBV19 | CASSNLGAGGTLEQFF | TGTGCCAGTAGTAACCTCGGGGCGGGGGGCACCTTGGAGCAGTTCTTC
TRBJ2-2 | TRBD1 | . | TRBV6-6 | CASSPLPTGSFTGELFF | TGTGCCAGCAGTCCTCTCCCGACAGGGTCGTTCACCGGGGAGCTGTTTTTT
TRBJ2-7 | . | . | TRBV9 | CASSVRSYEQYF | TGTGCCAGCAGCGTTCGTTCGTACGAGCAGTACTTC
TRBJ1-1 | . | . | TRBV2 | CASNRANTEAFF | TGTGCCAGCAACAGGGCGAACACTGAAGCTTTCTTT
TRBJ1-1 | . | . | TRBV18 | CASSPPRAGGTEAFF | TGTGCCAGCTCACCACCGCGGGCGGGGGGGACTGAAGCTTTCTTT
TRBJ2-7 | . | once | TRBV3-1/TRBV3-2 | CASSQGTGRVHEQYF | TGTGCCAGCAGCCAAGGGACAGGGAGGGTCCACGAGCAGTACTTC
TRBJ2-1 | . | . | TRBV5-1 | CASSLGGEYNEQFF | TGCGCCAGCAGCTTGGGCGGGGAGTACAATGAGCAGTTCTTC
TRBJ1-1 | TRBD1 | . | TRBV7-9 | CASSHRGDAEAFF | TGTGCCAGCAGCCACAGGGGTGACGCTGAAGCTTTCTTT
TRBJ1-1 | . | . | TRBV11-3 | CASSLGAYEAFF | TGTGCCAGCAGCTTGGGGGCCTATGAAGCTTTCTTT
TRBJ2-5 | . | . | TRBV21-1 | CASSTSEGLEGETQYF | TGTGCCAGCAGCACCAGCGAAGGGCTTGAGGGAGAGACCCAGTACTTC
TRBJ1-4 | TRBD1 | . | TRBV19 | CASSSTGGGREKLFF | TGTGCCAGTAGTTCGACAGGGGGCGGACGGGAAAAACTGTTTTTT
TRBJ2-7 | TRBD2 | . | TRBV6-6 | CASSNSGGTYEQYF | TGTGCCAGCAGTAATAGCGGGGGGACCTACGAGCAGTACTTC
TRBJ2-7 | . | . | TRBV30 | CACTGKTATYEQYF | TGTGCCTGCACAGGAAAGACAGCAACCTACGAGCAGTACTTC
TRBJ1-5 | . | . | TRBV18 | CASSPGRESNQPQHF | TGTGCCAGCTCACCCGGACGGGAGAGCAATCAGCCCCAGCATTTT
TRBJ1-4 | . | . | TRBV6-5 | CASSLDKEKLFF | TGTGCCAGCAGTTTAGATAAGGAAAAACTGTTTTTT
TRBJ1-2 | . | . | TRBV11-3 | CASSPGDAYYGYTF | TGTGCCAGCAGCCCCGGAGACGCATACTATGGCTACACCTTC
TRBJ2-1 | . | . | TRBV7-2 | CASRQPPQTEQFF | TGTGCCAGCAGACAGCCGCCCCAAACTGAGCAGTTCTTC
TRBJ1-6 | . | . | TRBV6-2/TRBV6-3 | CASSYVGGRSSPLHF | TGTGCCAGCAGTTACGTAGGGGGACGTTCTTCACCCCTCCACTTT
TRBJ1-2 | TRBD1 | . | TRBV19 | CASSIEGRTGHGYTF | TGTGCCAGTAGTATAGAGGGCCGGACAGGGCATGGCTACACCTTC